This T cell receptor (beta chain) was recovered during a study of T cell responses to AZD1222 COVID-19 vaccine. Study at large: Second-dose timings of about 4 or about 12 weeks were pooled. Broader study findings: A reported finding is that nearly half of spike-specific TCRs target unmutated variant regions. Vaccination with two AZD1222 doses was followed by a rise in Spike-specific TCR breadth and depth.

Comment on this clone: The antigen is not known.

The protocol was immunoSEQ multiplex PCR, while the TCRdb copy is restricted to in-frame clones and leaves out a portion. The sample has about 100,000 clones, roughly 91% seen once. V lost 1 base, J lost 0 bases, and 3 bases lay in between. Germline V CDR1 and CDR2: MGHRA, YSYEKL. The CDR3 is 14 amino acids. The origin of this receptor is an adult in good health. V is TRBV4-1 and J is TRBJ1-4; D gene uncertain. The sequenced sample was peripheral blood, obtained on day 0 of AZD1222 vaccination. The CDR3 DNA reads TGCGCCAGCAGCCAAGCGACAACTAATGAAAAACTGTTTTTT. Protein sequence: CASSQATTNEKLFF.